This T cell receptor beta chain was recorded in a study of control samples from healthy donors and cancer patients. CDR1 and CDR2 (germline): DFQATT, SNEGSKA (reference sequence). The CDR3 length is 14 residues. J lost 6 bases, V lost 3 bases, and 6 bases had no gene match. Profiled with immunoSEQ multiplex PCR; TCRdb holds only in-frame clones, not every one. The table has about 160,000 clones, around 96% seen once. The receptor comes from a middle-aged woman in good health. The chain couples TRBV20-1 to TRBJ2-2; 8 bases line up with TRBD2. The sample taken for sequencing was blood. The CDR3 DNA reads as TGCAGTGCTAGTAACCCGGGAGGGCCCGGGGAGCTGTTTTTT. It is translated as CSASNPGGPGELFF.